This record covers a single T cell receptor beta chain. This sample is part of a study of blood T cell repertoires in COVID-19. Study-wide background: Researchers got acute and convalescent COVID-19 samples from the United States, Italy and Spain.

Method: immunoSEQ multiplex PCR; TCRdb's copy keeps in-frame clones and lacks some. This sample yields some 300,000 clones, of which 90% are seen a single time; roughly 1% belongs to the top ten. The sequenced material came from peripheral blood. The source is a woman aged 40 to 50 with COVID-19, enrolled during active disease.

CDR3 sequence: CASQRGTYNEQFF. Written as DNA, the CDR3 is TGTGCCAGCCAACGAGGCACCTACAATGAGCAGTTCTTC. V gene TRBV14 combines with J gene TRBJ2-1; no definite D call. The CDR3 totals 13 residues. Trimming left V 8 bases short and J 2 bases short, with 10 bases between. Germline V gives CDR1 SGHDN, CDR2 FVKESK.